A single sample gave rise to the 19 T cell receptor beta chains below, sequenced in a study of blood T cell repertoires in COVID-19. TCRdb's table, derived via immunoSEQ multiplex PCR, lists solely in-frame clones and lacks some. There are 37,000 or so clones in the sample; 70% to 90% occur only once, and approximately 14% lies in the top ten. The sequenced material came from peripheral blood. These TCRs come from a human donor in a cohort sampled during active COVID-19.

The rearrangement joins TRBV30 to TRBJ1-5; a possible D gene is TRBD1 (5 bases). The germline gives CDR1 GTSNPN, CDR2 SVGIG (reference sequence). Deletions cut 1 base from V and 6 bases from J, with 7 bases between. This CDR3 contains 12 residues. The CDR3 coding sequence is TGTGCCTGGAGTGAGCAGGGTCAGCCCCAGCATTTT. Protein sequence: CAWSEQGQPQHF. Full variable domain (outside the CDR3, taken from reference TRBV30 and TRBJ1-5): SQTIHQWPATLVQPVGSPLSLECTVEGTSNPNLYWYRQAAGRGLQLLFYSVGIGQISSEVPQNLSASRPQDRQFILSSKKLLLSDSGFYLCAWSEQGQPQHFGDGTRLSIL.

This clone was detected a few times. The V call is TRBV7-8, the J call TRBJ2-1, with D possibly matching TRBD2 (5 bases). Trimming cost V 3 bases and J 2 bases, with 17 bases left between them. This CDR3 comprises 17 residues. Germline V gene lookup returns CDR1 SGHVS and CDR2 FQNEAQ. CDR3 sequence (DNA): TGTGCCAGCAGCTTCCCCAGGAGGCTATCCCCCTACAATGAGCAGTTCTTC. Protein product: CASSFPRRLSPYNEQFF.

The chain combines TRBV27 with TRBJ2-5; 8 bases map to TRBD2. Germline CDR1 MNHEY, CDR2 SMNVEV (reference sequence). The CDR3 consists of 15 residues. Trimming cost V 1 base and J 2 bases; bases outside gene matches: 3. This chain's CDR3 is CASSLLAGLQETQYF. The CDR3 region has the DNA TGTGCCAGCAGTTTATTAGCGGGGCTACAAGAGACCCAGTACTTC.

The chain employs TRBV2 and TRBJ2-3; D perhaps matches TRBD1 (5 bases). Germline-derived CDR1 and CDR2 are SNHLY and FYNNEI. Trimming cost V 3 bases and J 2 bases, with 9 bases left between them. The length of the CDR3 is 14 residues. DNA of the CDR3: TGTGCCAGCAGTGACAGGGATGTCACAGATACGCAGTATTTT. It is translated as CASSDRDVTDTQYF.

This clone has only a few counts. V is TRBV6-6 and J is TRBJ1-3; TRBD1 is a possible D gene (6 bases). The CDR3 is 15 residues long. CDR1 MNHNY and CDR2 SVGAGI come from the germline V gene (reference sequence). Trimming stripped 6 bases from V and 7 bases from J, with 19 bases between. The DNA of the CDR3 is TGTGCCAGCAGGGAGTCGGGGACAACTAAGAACACCATATATTTT. The encoded protein is CASRESGTTKNTIYF.

CDR3 sequence (DNA): TGTGCCAGCAGCTTAATGCCGGGAACTGAAGCTTTCTTT. It is translated as CASSLMPGTEAFF. This sequence joins TRBV7-3 and TRBJ1-1, with D hard to call. V was clipped by 1 base and J by 5 bases, with 8 bases between them. The CDR3 spans 13 residues. Germline V gene lookup returns CDR1 SGHTA and CDR2 FQGTGA.

The rearrangement joins TRBV7-8 to TRBJ1-2; a possible D gene is TRBD1 (5 bases). V dropped 5 bases and J dropped 8 bases, with 18 bases sitting between them. The CDR3 is 14 amino acids. CDR1 and CDR2 (germline): SGHVS, FQNEAQ. For the CDR3, the DNA is TGTGCCAGCAGCGTTAGCGGCAGGACAAAAGGCTACACCTTC. This translates into CASSVSGRTKGYTF.

The gene calls are TRBV19 and TRBJ1-5; D may be TRBD1 (5 bases). Trimming left V 6 bases short and J 3 bases short, with 9 bases between. The CDR3 runs to 13 residues. Germline loops: CDR1 LNHDA, CDR2 SQIVND (reference sequence). Here the CDR3 reads CASRTEINQPQHF. CDR3 in DNA: TGTGCCAGTAGGACAGAGATCAATCAGCCCCAGCATTTT.

The chain has TRBV28 and TRBJ2-4; 11 bases are a match to TRBD2. The V and J ends lost 5 bases and 1 base, in that order; junction bases with no gene match: 13. The CDR3 totals 19 residues. Germline V gene lookup returns CDR1 MDHEN and CDR2 SYDVKM. The CDR3 DNA is TGTGCCAGCAGTCTAAGGACTAGCGGGTCAGACGCCGCCAAAAACATTCAGTACTTC. It encodes CASSLRTSGSDAAKNIQYF. Full variable domain (outside the CDR3, taken from reference TRBV28 and TRBJ2-4): DVKVTQSSRYLVKRTGEKVFLECVQDMDHENMFWYRQDPGLGLRLIYFSYDVKMKEKGDIPEGYSVSREKKERFSLILESASTNQTSMYLCASSLRTSGSDAAKNIQYFGAGTRLSVL.

The V and J genes are TRBV5-5 and TRBJ1-1, with 7 bases matching TRBD1. The CDR3 is 15 amino acids. The junction had 8 bases not matched to a gene; V was cut back by 0 bases and J by 6 bases. Germline V gene data show CDR1 as SGHKS and CDR2 as YYEKEE (reference sequence). The CDR3: CASSLGDRDRPEAFF. In nucleotides, the CDR3 is TGTGCCAGCAGCTTGGGTGACCGGGACAGACCTGAAGCTTTCTTT. The whole variable domain, remainder taken from reference TRBV5-5 and TRBJ1-1, is DAGVTQSPTHLIKTRGQQVTLRCSPISGHKSVSWYQQVLGQGPQFIFQYYEKEERGRGNFPDRFSARQFPNYSSELNVNALLLGDSALYLCASSLGDRDRPEAFFGQGTRLTVV.

This chain joins TRBV5-1 and TRBJ2-3; tentatively, D is TRBD2 (7 bases). The CDR3 runs 14 residues. From germline, CDR1 is SGHRS and CDR2 YFSETQ. V gave up 7 bases and J gave up 1 base, with 13 bases separating them. Here the CDR3 reads CASRPGGGTDTQYF. The CDR3 region has the DNA TGCGCCAGCCGACCGGGGGGCGGCACAGATACGCAGTATTTT.

This chain uses TRBV27 with TRBJ2-1; D is unresolved. Germline V gives CDR1 MNHEY, CDR2 SMNVEV (reference sequence). The V and J ends lost 7 bases and 0 bases respectively, with 16 bases between them. The CDR3 runs to 16 residues. The CDR3 protein is CASTSVSASSYNEQFF. As DNA, the CDR3 is TGTGCCAGCACATCGGTAAGCGCTAGCTCCTACAATGAGCAGTTCTTC.

About this clone itself: One end of the junction fails to match germline, which may point to a read error. The chain carries TRBV18 and TRBJ2-1; maybe TRBD1 (5 bases). The CDR3 covers 14 residues. CDR1 is KGHSH and CDR2 is LQKENI in the germline V gene. CDR3 residues: CASSLDSGYSEQFF. In nucleotides, the CDR3 is TGTGCCAGCTCACTTGACTCAGGGTACAGTGAGCAGTTCTTC.

This chain links TRBV5-4 with TRBJ2-5; 8 bases line up with TRBD1. The CDR3 has 14 amino acids. V lost 4 bases and J lost 5; bases outside the gene matches: 7. Germline V gene sequence: CDR1 SGHNT, CDR2 YYREEE (reference sequence). CDR3 in DNA: TGTGCCAGCAGCAAGGGACAGGCAGGGGAGACCCAGTACTTC. This gives the protein CASSKGQAGETQYF.

The gene calls are TRBV11-2 and TRBJ1-2; D might be TRBD1 (6 bases). The V end was cut by 6 bases, the J end by 7 bases, with 9 bases between. The CDR3 extends over 11 amino acids. CDR1 is SGHAT and CDR2 is FQNNGV in the germline V gene. The CDR3 nucleotides read TGTGCCAGCAGTCAAGGGGGTGGCTACACCTTC. Translation: CASSQGGGYTF. The whole variable domain, remainder taken from reference TRBV11-2 and TRBJ1-2, is EAGVAQSPRYKIIEKRQSVAFWCNPISGHATLYWYQQILGQGPKLLIQFQNNGVVDDSQLPKDRFSAERLKGVDSTLKIQPAKLEDSAVYLCASSQGGGYTFGSGTRLTVV.

V is TRBV19 and J is TRBJ1-5, with a possible D match to TRBD1 (6 bases). From germline, CDR1 is LNHDA and CDR2 SQIVND (reference sequence). Trimming took off 3 bases at V and 1 base at J, with 16 bases between the two ends. CDR3 size: 17 residues. The CDR3 is CASSIPAGAGSNQPQHF. The DNA of the CDR3 is TGTGCCAGTAGTATTCCCGCAGGGGCCGGGAGCAATCAGCCCCAGCATTTT.

The V call is TRBV28, the J call TRBJ2-7; possibly TRBD2 for D (5 bases). Trimming took 10 bases from V and 2 from J, leaving 15 bases between them. Per germline, CDR1 MDHEN and CDR2 SYDVKM. The CDR3 is 13 residues long. For the CDR3, the DNA is TGTGCCACACTTAGAGCGGATACCTACGAGCAGTACTTC. Translated, it gives CATLRADTYEQYF.

This chain uses TRBV4-2 with TRBJ2-1; D is ambiguous. Germline V gene lookup returns CDR1 LGHNA and CDR2 YNFKEQ. Trimming cost V 0 bases and J 6 bases, with 12 bases left between them. The CDR3 runs to 15 residues. CDR3 sequence (DNA): TGTGCCAGCAGCCAAGATTCACTGAATTCCAATGAGCAGTTCTTC. This gives the protein CASSQDSLNSNEQFF.

The rearrangement uses TRBV7-8 and TRBJ2-7; 8 nucleotides match TRBD1. The CDR3 covers 14 residues. In germline, CDR1 is SGHVS, CDR2 FQNEAQ. The J segment lost 2 bases and the V segment lost 5 bases, leaving 5 bases of the junction unmatched. CDR3 DNA sequence: TGTGCCAGCAGCCTTACAGGGGGGACCTACGAGCAGTACTTC. This translates into CASSLTGGTYEQYF.